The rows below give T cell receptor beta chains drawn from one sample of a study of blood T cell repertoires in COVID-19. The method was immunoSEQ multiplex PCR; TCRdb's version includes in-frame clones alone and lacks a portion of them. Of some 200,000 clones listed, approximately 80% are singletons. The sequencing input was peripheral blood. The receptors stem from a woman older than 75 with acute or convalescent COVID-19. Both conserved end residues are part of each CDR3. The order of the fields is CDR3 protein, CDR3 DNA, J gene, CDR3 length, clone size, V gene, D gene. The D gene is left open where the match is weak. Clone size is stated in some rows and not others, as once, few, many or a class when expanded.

CDR3 protein: CASSTIPVDSGNTIYF; CDR3 DNA: TGTGCCAGCAGCACTATACCAGTGGACTCTGGAAACACCATATATTTT; J gene: TRBJ1-3; CDR3 length: 16; clone size: once; V gene: TRBV9; D gene: -
CDR3 protein: CASSPTGNNQPQHF; CDR3 DNA: TGTGCCAGCAGCCCGACAGGGAATAATCAGCCCCAGCATTTT; J gene: TRBJ1-5; CDR3 length: 14; clone size: -; V gene: TRBV9; D gene: TRBD1
CDR3 protein: CAWRTSGSGEQFF; CDR3 DNA: TGTGCCTGGAGGACTAGCGGGAGTGGTGAGCAGTTCTTC; J gene: TRBJ2-1; CDR3 length: 13; clone size: few; V gene: TRBV30; D gene: TRBD2
CDR3 protein: CASSEGGGMGDEQFF; CDR3 DNA: TGTGCCAGCAGTGAGGGCGGCGGGATGGGCGATGAGCAGTTCTTC; J gene: TRBJ2-1; CDR3 length: 15; clone size: -; V gene: TRBV2; D gene: -
CDR3 protein: CASSLVYFGTQYF; CDR3 DNA: TGTGCCAGCAGCTTAGTCTACTTCGGGACCCAGTACTTC; J gene: TRBJ2-5; CDR3 length: 13; clone size: once; V gene: TRBV7-9; D gene: -
CDR3 protein: CAWSVRGQGDRQPQHF; CDR3 DNA: TGTGCCTGGAGTGTACGTGGACAGGGGGATCGTCAGCCCCAGCATTTT; J gene: TRBJ1-5; CDR3 length: 16; clone size: -; V gene: TRBV30; D gene: TRBD1
CDR3 protein: CASSRRAGLTDTQYF; CDR3 DNA: TGTGCCAGCAGCCGAAGGGCGGGGCTCACAGATACGCAGTATTTT; J gene: TRBJ2-3; CDR3 length: 15; clone size: -; V gene: TRBV11-3; D gene: -
CDR3 protein: CASSFSGKDTEAFF; CDR3 DNA: TGCGCCAGCAGCTTCTCGGGGAAGGATACTGAAGCTTTCTTT; J gene: TRBJ1-1; CDR3 length: 14; clone size: once; V gene: TRBV5-1; D gene: -
CDR3 protein: CASKGFNYGYTF; CDR3 DNA: TGTGCCAGTAAGGGGTTTAACTATGGCTACACCTTC; J gene: TRBJ1-2; CDR3 length: 12; clone size: -; V gene: TRBV19; D gene: -
CDR3 protein: CASSLEAGLNEKLFF; CDR3 DNA: TGTGCCAGCAGCTTAGAGGCGGGACTTAATGAAAAACTGTTTTTT; J gene: TRBJ1-4; CDR3 length: 15; clone size: -; V gene: TRBV7-9; D gene: -
CDR3 protein: CASSQNIGEGAYEQYF; CDR3 DNA: TGTGCCAGCAGCCAAAATATTGGGGAGGGAGCCTACGAGCAGTACTTC; J gene: TRBJ2-7; CDR3 length: 16; clone size: -; V gene: TRBV3-1/TRBV3-2; D gene: TRBD2
CDR3 protein: CASSLDQGVNSPLHF; CDR3 DNA: TGTGCCAGCAGTTTGGATCAGGGTGTTAATTCACCCCTCCACTTT; J gene: TRBJ1-6; CDR3 length: 15; clone size: -; V gene: TRBV28; D gene: -
CDR3 protein: CASSPLAEAYTDTQYF; CDR3 DNA: TGTGCCAGCAGCCCCCTGGCGGAAGCTTACACAGATACGCAGTATTTT; J gene: TRBJ2-3; CDR3 length: 16; clone size: -; V gene: TRBV28; D gene: -
CDR3 protein: CASSNTQGTWGTQYF; CDR3 DNA: TGTGCCAGCAGCAATACACAGGGGACTTGGGGGACCCAGTACTTC; J gene: TRBJ2-5; CDR3 length: 15; clone size: -; V gene: TRBV5-8; D gene: -
CDR3 protein: CASSLGTGNTGELFF; CDR3 DNA: TGCGCCAGCAGCTTGGGGACAGGGAACACCGGGGAGCTGTTTTTT; J gene: TRBJ2-2; CDR3 length: 15; clone size: -; V gene: TRBV5-1; D gene: TRBD1
CDR3 protein: CASSYRDSNNYGYTF; CDR3 DNA: TGTGCCAGCAGCTATCGGGACAGTAATAACTATGGCTACACCTTC; J gene: TRBJ1-2; CDR3 length: 15; clone size: -; V gene: TRBV7-2; D gene: TRBD1
CDR3 protein: CATKQGEASDTQYF; CDR3 DNA: TGTGCCACTAAACAGGGGGAAGCGTCTGATACGCAGTATTTT; J gene: TRBJ2-3; CDR3 length: 14; clone size: -; V gene: TRBV19; D gene: TRBD1
CDR3 protein: CASSYDRGSTDTQYF; CDR3 DNA: TGTGCCAGCAGTTACGACAGGGGGAGCACAGATACGCAGTATTTT; J gene: TRBJ2-3; CDR3 length: 15; clone size: -; V gene: TRBV6-2/TRBV6-3; D gene: TRBD1
CDR3 protein: CASSLGTGNGETQYF; CDR3 DNA: TGTGCCAGCAGCTTGGGGACAGGGAACGGAGAGACCCAGTACTTC; J gene: TRBJ2-5; CDR3 length: 15; clone size: -; V gene: TRBV5-6; D gene: TRBD1
CDR3 protein: CASSRVRLAGGAATGELFF; CDR3 DNA: TGCGCCAGCAGCCGGGTCCGGCTAGCGGGGGGCGCGGCGACCGGGGAGCTGTTTTTT; J gene: TRBJ2-2; CDR3 length: 19; clone size: -; V gene: TRBV5-1; D gene: TRBD2